This TCR beta chain was identified in a study of blood T cells in healthy people across ages (dated by TCRdb to the mid-2010s). Turning to the overall study: In model experiments, template switching captured roughly one uniquely barcoded TCR beta cDNA molecule for every two T cells. The study measured age-related changes in TCR beta repertoire diversity using deep sequencing normalized with unique cDNA molecular identifiers. The donors were split into four age groups: young (average about 16 years), middle-aged (about 40), aged (62) and long-lived (more than 80). Donors of different ages were randomly distributed across sequencing lanes to avoid experimental bias. Using the same blood draw, the study looked at two additional independent replicas of 1 million unique cDNA reads for two donors, one aged 18 to 30 and the other aged 80 or older.

This clonotype was observed many times. No antigen is known for it. Base qualities are not provided; no much larger clone lies one nucleotide away. Overall results and qualifications from the work: Observed TCR beta diversity per million T cells fell roughly linearly with age, and a significant reduction was already apparent by age roughly 40. Since profiling was done on bulk unsorted PBMCs, naive and antigen-experienced compartments could not be conclusively compared. Total diversity estimates from one million sequenced T cells were considered lower bounds and underestimates. Compared with the aged group, the long-lived group had more naive CD4+ T cells, fewer expanded clones and increased TCR diversity, suggesting age selection. Donor CMV infection status was unknown, potentially confounding age-related changes in expanded clonotypes. There was a strong correlation between observed TCR beta diversity and the percentage of naive T cells measured by flow cytometry.

The library was built by means of 5' RACE. Reads for this sample came from an Illumina HiSeq 2500. The second PCR ran for roughly 7 to 11 cycles and used a J-beta primer mix along with a sample-barcoded 5' primer. Each TCR beta cDNA molecule received a unique molecular identifier from a template-switch 5' adaptor carrying 12 random nucleotides. Each sample yielded at least 2.5 million CDR3-containing paired-end reads. First-strand cDNA was synthesized from all RNA with the Mint cDNA synthesis kit, primed by a TRBC-specific oligonucleotide. Following uracil-DNA glycosylase treatment, a first 18-cycle PCR with universal primers M1SS and BC2_uni_R was performed on all cDNA. The paper's data handling went like this. Normalization of each sample was performed by random selection of 1 million high-quality reads, each carrying a distinct molecular identifier. Instead of being binned into consensus sequences, reads that shared molecular identifiers were thrown out. MiTCR, set to a Q25 quality threshold and the strictest error-elimination algorithm, was used for CDR3 identification, clonotype clustering and error correction. A nonparametric unseen species model with Euler transformation was used to estimate a lower bound on total TCR beta diversity. The raw public reads went through TCRdb reprocessing: fastp at Q25, MiXCR clone calling, in-frame beta chains kept. Every CDR3 protein is listed once, alongside the most common genes and DNA of its rows. It is TCRdb's table, rather than the study itself, that gives the V and J calls and clone size. A total of just under 900,000 distinct CDR3 sequences appear in this sample, more than 25% of them only once. 15% to 20% of the sample is held by the ten biggest clonotypes.

Spanning cysteine to phenylalanine, the CDR3 consists of 16 amino acids. The kept DNA is CDR3 alone, 48 bases in frame from the first base. Unmatched junction bases come to 9, with V trimmed by 5 bases and J by 0 bases. CDR1 SGHVS and CDR2 FNYEAQ were looked up in the germline V gene. Systemically healthy Caucasian individuals from Russia, approximately 39 in total and aged roughly 6 to 100 years, were included as donors. Each donor gave about 9.8 milliliters of peripheral blood, drawn into EDTA-treated Vacutainer tubes. Ficoll-Paque density-gradient centrifugation was used to isolate PBMCs, with at least 6 million per sample. Trizol reagent was used to extract total RNA from the PBMCs, yielding at least 5 micrograms per sample. For every donor, an aliquot of PBMCs went through flow cytometry to measure the percentages of naive CD45RAhigh/CD27high T cells.

The sample taken for sequencing was blood. The chain couples TRBV7-6 to TRBJ1-2, with TRBD1 identical over 7 junction bases. This sequence originates from a woman of 80 years or more in good health. The nucleotide sequence reads TGTGCCAGCAGCCCATCCCGGACAGGAGCTAACTATGGCTACACCTTC. It translates to CASSPSRTGANYGYTF.